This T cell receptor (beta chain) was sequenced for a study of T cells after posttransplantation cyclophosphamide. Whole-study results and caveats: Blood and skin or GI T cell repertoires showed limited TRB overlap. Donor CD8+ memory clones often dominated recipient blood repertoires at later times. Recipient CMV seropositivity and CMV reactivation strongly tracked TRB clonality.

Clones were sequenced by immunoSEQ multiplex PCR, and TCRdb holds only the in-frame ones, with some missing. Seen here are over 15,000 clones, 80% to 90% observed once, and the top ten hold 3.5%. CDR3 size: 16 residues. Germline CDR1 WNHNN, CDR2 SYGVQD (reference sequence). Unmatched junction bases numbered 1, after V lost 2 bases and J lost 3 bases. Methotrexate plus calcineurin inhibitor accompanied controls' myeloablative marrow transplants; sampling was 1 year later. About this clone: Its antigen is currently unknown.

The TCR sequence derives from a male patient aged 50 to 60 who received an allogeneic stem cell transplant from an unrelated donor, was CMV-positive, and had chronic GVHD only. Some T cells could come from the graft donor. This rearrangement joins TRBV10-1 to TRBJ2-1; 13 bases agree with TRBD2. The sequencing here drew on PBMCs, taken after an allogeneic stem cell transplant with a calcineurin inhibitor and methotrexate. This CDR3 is CASSERLAGGYNEQFF. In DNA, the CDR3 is TGCGCCAGCAGTGAGAGACTAGCGGGGGGCTACAATGAGCAGTTCTTC.